A single sample gave rise to the 16 T cell receptor beta chains below, sequenced in a study of response to subunit inactivated influenza vaccine. TCRdb independently ran MiXCR on the RT-PCR reads; one entry per CDR3 protein. The sample consists of about 650,000 distinct CDR3 sequences, around 15% of them appearing once. Sequenced here: PBMCs from blood, sampled 14 days before vaccination. The receptors were gathered from a man over 45 who received an inactivated influenza vaccine.

This chain connects TRBV5-1 to TRBJ2-1; 7 positions agree with TRBD2. The CDR3 totals 15 residues. The V and J ends lost 0 bases and 7 bases, in that order; junction bases with no gene match: 7. The germline gives CDR1 SGHRS, CDR2 YFSETQ. In DNA form, the CDR3 reads TGCGCCAGCAGCTTGGTGGGACTACCTTCTAATGAGCAGTTCTTC. Residues: CASSLVGLPSNEQFF. Full variable domain (rest looked up from reference TRBV5-1 and TRBJ2-1): KAGVTQTPRYLIKTRGQQVTLSCSPISGHRSVSWYQQTPGQGLQFLFEYFSETQRNKGNFPGRFSGRQFSNSRSEMNVSTLELGDSALYLCASSLVGLPSNEQFFGPGTRLTVL.

This clonotype showed up many times. J is TRBJ1-1 and V is TRBV11-2; D is uncertain. Looked up from germline, CDR1 is SGHAT and CDR2 is FQNNGV. The V end was cut by 5 bases, the J end by 6 bases, with 13 bases between. The CDR3 spans 13 residues. CDR3 protein: CASSAVVRAEAFF. CDR3 DNA sequence: TGTGCCAGCAGCGCAGTGGTGCGCGCTGAAGCTTTCTTT.

To note about this clonotype: A read error may account for a junction end that differs from germline. The chain employs TRBV2 and TRBJ2-5; 10 bases match TRBD2. This CDR3 region has 15 residues. Germline V CDR1 and CDR2: SNHLY, FYNNEI. The CDR3 is CASSEGLAHQETQYF. CDR3 nucleotide sequence: TGTGCCAGCAGTGAGGGACTAGCGCACCAAGAGACCCAATACTTC.

This clonotype turned up a few times. CDR3 DNA sequence: TGTGCCAGCAGCTTGGGCCAGCGGGGGGGATACACAGATACGCAGTATTTT. Protein: CASSLGQRGGYTDTQYF. The chain combines TRBV5-4 with TRBJ2-3, with 10 bases aligning to TRBD2. The CDR3 consists of 17 residues. Per germline, CDR1 SGHNT and CDR2 YYREEE (reference sequence). Germline trimming cut 0 bases from V and 2 bases from J; bases unmatched to any gene: 6.

The sample holds a few counts of this clonotype. The chain uses TRBV9 and TRBJ2-5, with D possibly TRBD1 on 7 matching bases. The germline V gene encodes CDR1 SGDLS and CDR2 YYNGEE. The CDR3 contains 15 residues. Trimming pared 3 bases from V and 5 bases from J, leaving 17 bases between. CDR3 coding DNA: TGTGCCAGCAGCGCGTCAGGGGGAGGCTTGGAGACCCAGTACTTC. Translation gives CASSASGGGLETQYF.

V and J are TRBV3-1 and TRBJ2-2, with a weak D call TRBD1 (5 bases). This CDR3 region has 17 residues. CDR1 and CDR2 from the germline V gene are LGHDT and YNNKEL (reference sequence). Trimming shortened V by 0 bases and J by 6 bases, and 17 bases separated the two germline ends. CDR3 sequence: CASSQEGRIGAAGELFF. CDR3 DNA: TGTGCCAGCAGCCAAGAAGGCAGGATAGGGGCTGCCGGGGAGCTGTTTTTT. Drawing the rest from reference TRBV3-1 and TRBJ2-2, the complete variable domain is DTAVSQTPKYLVTQMGNDKSIKCEQNLGHDTMYWYKQDSKKFLKIMFSYNNKELIINETVPNRFSPKSPDKAHLNLHINSLELGDSAVYFCASSQEGRIGAAGELFFGEGSRLTVL.

The J gene is TRBJ1-1, the V gene TRBV12-3 or TRBV12-4, with D hard to call. The CDR3 is made up of 14 amino acids. V shed 6 bases and J shed 2 bases, with 13 bases lying between them. CDR3 loop: CASSRVAGNTEAFF. CDR3 coding DNA: TGTGCCAGCAGCCGTGTGGCGGGAAACACTGAAGCTTTCTTT.

This clonotype was detected only a few times. The V gene is TRBV6-5, the J gene TRBJ1-2, with a tentative D call TRBD1 (6 bases). This CDR3 is 15 amino acids long. The V end was cut by 0 bases, the J end by 5 bases, with 13 bases between. Per the germline V gene, CDR1 is MNHEY and CDR2 is SVGAGI. The CDR3 is CASSYSMDSKYGYTF. Here the CDR3 DNA reads TGTGCCAGCAGTTACTCGATGGACAGCAAATATGGCTACACCTTC.

The rearrangement joins TRBV7-8 to TRBJ2-3; D gene uncertain. CDR3 size: 14 residues. V gave up 5 bases and J gave up 2 bases, with 11 bases separating them. Germline CDR1 reads SGHVS; CDR2 reads FQNEAQ. CDR3 amino acids: CASSPYSNTDTQYF. CDR3 sequence (DNA): TGTGCCAGCAGCCCATACTCTAACACAGATACGCAGTATTTT.

This clonotype was seen repeatedly, ten times or more. This chain connects TRBV12-3 or TRBV12-4 to TRBJ1-4, with a weak D call TRBD1 (6 bases). The CDR3 length is 15 residues. V was shortened by 3 bases and J by 4 bases, with 12 bases between the two germline ends. The CDR3 region is CASSFGGQDNEKLFF. CDR3 in DNA: TGTGCCAGCAGTTTCGGGGGGCAGGATAATGAAAAACTGTTTTTT.

The genes are TRBV6-1 and TRBJ2-6; D not resolved. Per the germline V gene, CDR1 is MNHNS and CDR2 is SASEGT. This CDR3 region has 15 residues. Trimming took off 6 bases at V and 6 bases at J, with 15 bases between the two ends. The CDR3, as DNA: TGTGCCAGCAGCTCTGGGGTTCTGGAGGCCAACGTCCTGACTTTC. Translation gives CASSSGVLEANVLTF.

This chain connects TRBV29-1 to TRBJ2-3, with D unresolved. Deletions cut 4 bases from V and 2 bases from J, with 10 bases between. CDR3 length equals 13 residues. Germline V gives CDR1 SQVTM, CDR2 ANQGSEA. The CDR3 nucleotides are TGCAGCGTTGGTGGGCGCTTCACAGATACGCAGTATTTT. This sequence encodes CSVGGRFTDTQYF.

V is TRBV5-1 and J is TRBJ2-7; TRBD1 agrees at 8 bases. The CDR3 has 14 residues. Trimming at V came to 0 bases and at J to 3 bases, leaving 2 bases not matched to a gene. The germline V gene has CDR1 SGHRS and CDR2 YFSETQ. The CDR3 coding sequence is TGCGCCAGCAGCTTGGCGGGACAGGACTACGAGCAGTACTTC. This translates into CASSLAGQDYEQYF.

This clonotype has just a few counts. V gene TRBV7-2 combines with J gene TRBJ2-7; TRBD2 matches at 10 bases. Germline assignment: CDR1 SGHTA and CDR2 FQGNSA. The CDR3 runs 15 residues. V shed 4 bases, J shed 2 bases, and the junction held 5 bases outside the gene matches. CDR3 DNA sequence: TGTGCCAGCAGCTCGGGACTAGCGTTCACCTACGAGCAGTACTTC. Its translation is CASSSGLAFTYEQYF.

This chain links TRBV5-1 with TRBJ1-5; 10 bases match TRBD1. The germline V gene has CDR1 SGHRS and CDR2 YFSETQ. The CDR3 sequence is 16 residues long. V dropped 4 bases and J dropped 0; count of bases not matched to a gene: 4. In DNA form, the CDR3 reads TGCGCCAGCAGCCAAGGGACAGGGGATAGCAATCAGCCCCAGCATTTT. Residues: CASSQGTGDSNQPQHF.

This clonotype was counted between two and nine times. CDR3 sequence (DNA): TGTGCCAGCAGCTTAGCGAGCGGGGTCTGGGAGACCCAGTACTTC. Its translation is CASSLASGVWETQYF. The rearrangement joins TRBV7-9 to TRBJ2-5; 7 positions agree with TRBD2. Germline values: CDR1 SEHNR, CDR2 FQNEAQ (reference sequence). The CDR3 covers 15 residues. The trim removed 0 bases at V and 5 bases at J, leaving 6 bases unmatched.